The sequence of this TCR beta chain was determined in a study of blood T cell repertoires in COVID-19. Background on the study: COVID-19 samples, acute and convalescent, were from the United States, Italy and Spain. Sources were T cells, B-cell-depleted T cells, or PBMCs; the material itself was cDNA or gDNA.

In the authors' workflow: Nucleated cell number was recorded as an estimate derived from reference gene primer amplification. Sequencing used immunoSEQ multiplex PCR; TCRdb keeps in-frame clones, though not all of them. Clone size and V and J calls were adopted from that table, with D and trimming inferred from the DNA. The sample contains 250,000 to 300,000 clones, roughly 88% of which appear only once. The CDR3 runs to 14 residues. Germline CDR1 WNHNN, CDR2 SYGVQD (reference sequence). V lost 9 bases, J lost 1 base, and 5 bases stayed unmatched. The chain is built from TRBV10-1 and TRBJ2-7; the match to TRBD2 covers 11 bases. The TCR originated in a young woman with acute or convalescent COVID-19. Material for sequencing was peripheral blood. The CDR3 spells CARAGLAGSYEQYF. The CDR3 DNA sequence: TGCGCCAGAGCCGGACTAGCGGGTTCCTACGAGCAGTACTTC.